This T cell receptor beta chain was retrieved from a study of CD8 T cells in Susac syndrome. Roughly 0.45 to 1 ug RNA was reverse transcribed with random hexamers. TCRdb ran MiXCR on the immunoSEQ multiplex PCR reads and lists one entry per CDR3 protein. The repertoire holds around 79,000 distinct CDR3 sequences, less than 95% seen once, with 0.52% in the top ten. The CDR3 runs to 15 residues. CDR1 and CDR2 from the germline V gene are MNHEY and SVGAGI. The germline V and J ends were trimmed by 4 bases and 8 bases, with 20 bases remaining between them. The sequence was obtained from a human donor with Susac syndrome. Sample: CD8+ T cells from PBMCs. The chain joins TRBV6-5 to TRBJ1-1, with D possibly matching TRBD1 (5 bases). The CDR3 region has the DNA TGTGCCAGCAGTTTGTTTGGAGGGGTTAGGCCCGAAGCTTTCTTT. Its translation: CASSLFGGVRPEAFF.